A single sample is the source of the 4 T cell receptor beta chains below, sequenced in a study of control samples from healthy donors and cancer patients. TCRdb's table, derived via immunoSEQ multiplex PCR, lists solely in-frame clones and lacks some. Of 140,000 or so clones listed, around 90% were seen once; the top ten hold roughly 3.2%. The sequenced sample consisted of blood. Receptors originate from a young man in good health.

V usage is TRBV10-3 and J usage is TRBJ1-3, with D possibly being TRBD1 (5 bases). The V end lost 7 bases, the J end lost 0 bases, and 13 bases lay between the germline ends. The length of the CDR3 is 15 residues. The germline CDR1 and CDR2 sequences are ENHRY and SYGVKD. The CDR3: CAITGDGDSGNTIYF. In DNA form, the CDR3 reads TGTGCCATCACCGGGGACGGCGACTCTGGAAACACCATATATTTT.

This rearrangement joins TRBV6-1 to TRBJ2-2, with TRBD1 matching over 7 bases. Germline V lookup: CDR1 MNHNS, CDR2 SASEGT. This CDR3 region has 16 residues. Trimming took 4 bases from V and 0 from J; bases not matched to a gene: 5. The CDR3: CASSGRQGTNTGELFF. CDR3 nucleotide sequence: TGTGCCAGCAGTGGGAGACAGGGAACGAACACCGGGGAGCTGTTTTTT.

The chain joins TRBV6-1 to TRBJ2-7; D is possibly TRBD1 (6 bases). Germline V gives CDR1 MNHNS, CDR2 SASEGT. The CDR3 covers 18 residues. V was pared by 1 base and J by 0 bases, with 19 bases between. The CDR3 here is CASSEELGAGASSYEQYF. As DNA, the CDR3 is TGTGCCAGCAGTGAAGAGCTAGGGGCAGGGGCGAGCTCCTACGAGCAGTACTTC.

The chain combines TRBV11-2 with TRBJ2-7; no firm D call. Trimming shortened V by 3 bases and J by 2 bases, and 8 bases separated the two germline ends. The CDR3 contains 13 residues. CDR1 SGHAT and CDR2 FQNNGV come from the germline V gene. CDR3 bases: TGTGCCAGCAGCTTCTTTCAGACCTACGAGCAGTACTTC. Its translation: CASSFFQTYEQYF. The whole variable domain, remainder taken from reference TRBV11-2 and TRBJ2-7, is EAGVAQSPRYKIIEKRQSVAFWCNPISGHATLYWYQQILGQGPKLLIQFQNNGVVDDSQLPKDRFSAERLKGVDSTLKIQPAKLEDSAVYLCASSFFQTYEQYFGPGTRLTVT.